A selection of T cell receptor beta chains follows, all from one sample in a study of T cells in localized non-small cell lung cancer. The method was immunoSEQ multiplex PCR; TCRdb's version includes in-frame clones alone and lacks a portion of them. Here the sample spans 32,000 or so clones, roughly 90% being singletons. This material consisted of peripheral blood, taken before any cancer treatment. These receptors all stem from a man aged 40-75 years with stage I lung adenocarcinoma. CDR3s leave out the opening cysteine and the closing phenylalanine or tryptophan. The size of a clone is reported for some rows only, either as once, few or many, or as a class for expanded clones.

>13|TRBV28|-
ASSLRVGAYYEQY
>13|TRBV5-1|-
ASSSQAGGVTEAF
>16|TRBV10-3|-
AISARQGDISGANVLT
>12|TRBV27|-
ASTQREGGTEAF
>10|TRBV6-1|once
ALGGGTDTQY
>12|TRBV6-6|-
ASSYPQGGETQY
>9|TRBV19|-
ASSISTGYT
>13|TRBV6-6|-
ASRHGGVEHEKLF
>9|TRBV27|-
AVQSGAEAF
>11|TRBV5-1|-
ASREFSTDTQY
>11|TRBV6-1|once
ASSETANSPLH
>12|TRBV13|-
ASSQKTGQYEQY
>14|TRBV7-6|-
ASSLVPGQGAYEQY
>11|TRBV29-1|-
SGKDRGRDTQY
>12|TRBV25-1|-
ASSQPGVLVEAF
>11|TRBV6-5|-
ASTQAGLNTIY
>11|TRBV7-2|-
ASRGTSEYEQF
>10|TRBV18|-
ASSPLNEVLT
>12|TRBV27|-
ASNLRGTYNEQF
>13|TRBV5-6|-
ASSPRVYGANVLT
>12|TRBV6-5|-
ASSYNGQGYEQY
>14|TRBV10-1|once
ASSDMTGAGPGELF
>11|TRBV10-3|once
ATAQGIITEAF
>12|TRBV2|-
ASSSDGGYNEQF
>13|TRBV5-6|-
ASSSQGSGANVLT
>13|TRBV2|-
ASRTGGSLYNEQF
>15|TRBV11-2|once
ASSHAYRVGKTYGYT
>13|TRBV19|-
ASSITLPGATEAF
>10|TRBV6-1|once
ASSVLNTEAF
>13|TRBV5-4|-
ASSFNGGLNTEAF
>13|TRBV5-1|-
ASSWDRVTYNEQF
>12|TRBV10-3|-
AINPGVNTGELF
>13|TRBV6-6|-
ASSSDRNSNQPQH
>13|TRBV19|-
ASSIGGQATDTQY
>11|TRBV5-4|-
ASSLDRAYEQY
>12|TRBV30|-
AWSLGTGRYEQY
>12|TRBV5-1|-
ASRFDQGNTEAF
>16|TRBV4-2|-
ASSPGWGPQGRTETQY
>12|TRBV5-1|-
ASSLSVGGYGYT
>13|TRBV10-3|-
AISERRWEGNTIY
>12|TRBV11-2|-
ASSPRGTGYGYT
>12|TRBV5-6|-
ASSPSSISGQAF
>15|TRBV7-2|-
ASSLPSGGLAKNIQY
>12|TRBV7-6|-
ASSLGRVNYGYT
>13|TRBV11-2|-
ASSFRGRENTEAF